The 20 T cell receptor beta chains below all came from one sample that was sequenced in a study of regulatory T cells in long-lasting Graves disease. Time point reported: newly diagnosed GD, antithyroid drugs for less than 3 months. With RNA extracted from PBMCs as input, the TCR library was made. To make TCR beta libraries, researchers used iRepertoire HTBI primers and Arm-PCR of CDR3 regions. Using its own MiXCR run on the multiplex PCR reads, TCRdb lists one record per CDR3 protein. The sample includes approximately 300,000 distinct CDR3 sequences, 15% to 20% of them seen just once. Specimen: peripheral blood mononuclear cells (PBMCs), collected at new diagnosis, from a patient treated with antithyroid drugs. The source is a female donor with Graves disease.

Written as DNA, the CDR3 is TGTGCCAGCAGCTTGGAAAGTCTAGCGGGACTCAATGAGCAGTTCTTC. It specifies CASSLESLAGLNEQFF. The chain couples TRBV5-5 to TRBJ2-1; 9 positions agree with TRBD2. This CDR3 region has 16 residues. V lost 0 bases and J lost 6; bases outside the gene matches: 7. CDR1 is SGHKS, CDR2 YYEKEE, per germline (reference sequence).

The chain combines TRBV28 with TRBJ1-2, with no clear D. Between the trimmed V and J ends, which lost 3 bases and 0 bases, there was a span of 20 bases. The CDR3 totals 18 residues. Looked up from germline, CDR1 is MDHEN and CDR2 is SYDVKM. Written as DNA, the CDR3 is TGTGCCAGCAGTTTCGTGGCTGAACCCCTCGGAGCTAACTATGGCTACACCTTC. It is translated as CASSFVAEPLGANYGYTF.

With regard to this clonotype: A read error may be the cause here, since a much bigger clone is one base away. The V and J genes are TRBV7-2 and TRBJ2-7; possible D gene TRBD1, 6 bases. The germline V gene encodes CDR1 SGHTA and CDR2 FQGNSA. The CDR3 length is 12 residues. V was pared by 5 bases and J by 7 bases, with 12 bases between. CDR3 DNA sequence: TGTGCCAGCAGCCAGGTGGGGGCAGAGCAGTACTTC. Translated: CASSQVGAEQYF.

This clonotype has ten or more counts. The V gene is TRBV11-2, the J gene TRBJ2-5; possibly TRBD1 for D (8 bases). V was clipped by 4 bases and J by 4 bases, with 22 bases between them. CDR3 size: 17 residues. Germline CDR1 reads SGHAT; CDR2 reads FQNNGV. In nucleotides, the CDR3 is TGTGCCAGCAGCTGGGGGGCGGACAGGGAGGGGTCAGAGACCCAGTACTTC. It yields the protein CASSWGADREGSETQYF. The full variable domain, completed using reference TRBV11-2 and TRBJ2-5, is EAGVAQSPRYKIIEKRQSVAFWCNPISGHATLYWYQQILGQGPKLLIQFQNNGVVDDSQLPKDRFSAERLKGVDSTLKIQPAKLEDSAVYLCASSWGADREGSETQYFGPGTRLLVL.

The sample holds many counts of this clonotype. This chain connects TRBV28 to TRBJ2-7; D is uncertain. CDR3 length: 12 amino acids. Germline V lookup: CDR1 MDHEN, CDR2 SYDVKM. Trimming pared 3 bases from V and 4 bases from J, leaving 7 bases between. The CDR3 DNA sequence: TGTGCCAGCAGTTTGTCGGCTTACGAGCAGTACTTC. This gives the protein CASSLSAYEQYF.

This clonotype was recorded at least ten times. This sequence joins TRBV3-1 and TRBJ1-4; D is ambiguous. V lost 3 bases and J 4 bases, leaving 9 bases between the germline ends. The CDR3 spans 14 residues. Germline values: CDR1 LGHDT, CDR2 YNNKEL (reference sequence). The CDR3 sequence is CASSQGVSNEKLFF. The CDR3 nucleotides are TGTGCCAGCAGCCAGGGAGTGAGTAATGAAAAACTGTTTTTT. Supplemented by reference TRBV3-1 and TRBJ1-4, the full variable domain reads DTAVSQTPKYLVTQMGNDKSIKCEQNLGHDTMYWYKQDSKKFLKIMFSYNNKELIINETVPNRFSPKSPDKAHLNLHINSLELGDSAVYFCASSQGVSNEKLFFGSGTQLSVL.

This chain connects TRBV7-9 to TRBJ2-7; D might be TRBD1 or TRBD2, each matching 5 bases. The germline V and J ends were trimmed by 6 bases and 2 bases, with 11 bases remaining between them. Germline-derived CDR1 and CDR2 are SEHNR and FQNEAQ (reference sequence). CDR3 length equals 13 residues. CDR3 DNA: TGTGCCAGCAGAGGGGACCTAGCCTACGAGCAGTACTTC. Translation gives CASRGDLAYEQYF. Together with reference TRBV7-9 and TRBJ2-7, the CDR3 gives the full variable domain: DTGVSQNPRHKITKRGQNVTFRCDPISEHNRLYWYRQTLGQGPEFLTYFQNEAQLEKSRLLSDRFSAERPKGSFSTLEIQRTEQGDSAMYLCASRGDLAYEQYFGPGTRLTVT.

Only a few counts were recorded for this clonotype. The V gene is TRBV27, the J gene TRBJ2-7, with D perhaps matching TRBD1 or TRBD2 (5 bases each). The V end was cut by 3 bases, the J end by 4 bases, with 16 bases between. The CDR3 length is 15 residues. Germline CDR1 reads MNHEY; CDR2 reads SMNVEV (reference sequence). The CDR3 loop is CASSFSGAKLYEQYF. For the CDR3, the DNA is TGTGCCAGCAGTTTCTCCGGGGCGAAACTTTACGAGCAGTACTTC.

Many counts were recorded for this clonotype. The J gene is TRBJ2-1, the V gene TRBV24-1, with 10 bases aligning to TRBD2. J lost 0 bases, V lost 4 bases, and 2 bases had no gene match. This CDR3 spans 16 amino acids. In germline, CDR1 is KGHDR, CDR2 SFDVKD. The CDR3 loop is CATSDRLAGSYNEQFF. The DNA for the CDR3 is TGTGCCACCAGTGACCGACTAGCGGGCTCCTACAATGAGCAGTTCTTC.

The rearrangement links TRBV11-1 to TRBJ2-3; TRBD2 agrees at 12 bases. V was pared by 5 bases and J by 2 bases, with 11 bases of the junction left unmatched. CDR1 is SGHAT and CDR2 is FQDESV in the germline V gene (reference sequence). The CDR3 consists of 18 residues. DNA of the CDR3: TGTGCCAGCAGCCCGGGGAGGCTAGCGGGAGGGCCCACAGATACGCAGTATTTT. This sequence encodes CASSPGRLAGGPTDTQYF.

This clonotype was observed many times. The rearrangement joins TRBV27 to TRBJ2-3; a possible D gene is TRBD2 (6 bases). Germline lookup yields CDR1 MNHEY and CDR2 SMNVEV (reference sequence). CDR3 length equals 16 residues. Trimming took off 5 bases at V and 6 bases at J, with 21 bases between the two ends. CDR3 nucleotide sequence: TGTGCCAGCAGTCCAAACCCCGGGGGTTCAGGGGATACGCAGTATTTT. Protein sequence: CASSPNPGGSGDTQYF.

The V call is TRBV15, the J call TRBJ2-4, with D maybe TRBD2 (5 bases). The germline V gene has CDR1 LNHNV and CDR2 YYDKDF (reference sequence). V lost 4 bases, J lost 8 bases, and 18 bases lay in between. This CDR3 contains 15 residues. Here the CDR3 reads CATSTPPGRRDIQYF. The CDR3 nucleotides are TGTGCCACCAGCACCCCCCCCGGACGGCGGGACATTCAGTACTTC.

The V gene is TRBV6-2 or TRBV6-3, the J gene TRBJ2-1; no reliable D call. The V gene's germline CDR1 is MNHEY and CDR2 SVGEGT. V gave up 4 bases and J gave up 4 bases, with 11 bases separating them. The CDR3 extends over 14 amino acids. The chain's CDR3 is CASSSFSQYNEQFF. The CDR3 region has the DNA TGTGCCAGCAGTTCCTTCTCACAATACAATGAGCAGTTCTTC.

CDR3 sequence reads: CASRQELAGYYEQYF. In DNA, the CDR3 is TGTGCCAGCCGCCAGGAACTAGCGGGTTACTACGAGCAGTACTTC. The V gene is TRBV6-1, the J gene TRBJ2-7; 9 bases fit TRBD2. Trimming at V came to 8 bases and at J to 3 bases, leaving 11 bases not matched to a gene. The CDR3 runs to 15 residues. CDR1 is MNHNS, CDR2 SASEGT, per germline.

CDR3 region: CSGCSQGTGELFF. DNA for the CDR3: TGCAGCGGTTGTTCCCAGGGGACCGGGGAGCTGTTTTTT. The V and J genes are TRBV29-1 and TRBJ2-2, with D perhaps TRBD1 (6 bases). Germline V gives CDR1 SQVTM, CDR2 ANQGSEA. CDR3 size: 13 residues. V was pared by 7 bases and J by 5 bases, with 14 bases between.

This rearrangement joins TRBV7-2 to TRBJ2-7; D remains ambiguous. CDR1 and CDR2 (germline): SGHTA, FQGNSA. The V end was cut by 0 bases, the J end by 0 bases, with 6 bases between. This CDR3 has 14 amino acids. CDR3 residues: CASSLAANSYEQYF. The CDR3 region has the DNA TGTGCCAGCAGCTTAGCTGCGAACTCCTACGAGCAGTACTTC.

A word on this clonotype: This clone may be a read error of a much larger clone one base away. The chain couples TRBV4-1 to TRBJ2-1, with 7 bases aligning to TRBD2. There are 16 residues in the CDR3. Germline assignment: CDR1 MGHRA and CDR2 YSYEKL. Unmatched junction bases numbered 12, after V lost 4 bases and J lost 6 bases. CDR3 residues: CASSLSPAGVSNEQFF. In nucleotides, the CDR3 is TGCGCCAGCAGCCTCTCCCCCGCGGGAGTGAGCAATGAGCAGTTCTTC.

The sample holds a few counts of this clonotype. This chain uses TRBV11-2 with TRBJ2-7; D not resolved. Trimming removed 5 bases at V and 2 bases at J, with 13 bases between. The CDR3 is 14 amino acids. Germline V gives CDR1 SGHAT, CDR2 FQNNGV. The CDR3 DNA reads TGTGCCAGCAGCAAACCCAGTAAACCCTACGAGCAGTACTTC. Amino acid sequence: CASSKPSKPYEQYF.

At least ten counts were recorded for this clonotype. This chain's CDR3 is CASSPRGTTYTEAFF. The CDR3 region has the DNA TGTGCCAGCAGTCCCCGAGGGACGACGTACACTGAAGCTTTCTTT. The rearrangement links TRBV27 to TRBJ1-1; possibly TRBD1 for D (5 bases). CDR1 is MNHEY, CDR2 SMNVEV, per germline (reference sequence). V was shortened by 5 bases and J by 3 bases, with 16 bases between the two germline ends. This CDR3 comprises 15 residues.

This clonotype was found a few times. V usage is TRBV20-1 and J usage is TRBJ2-1; 8 nucleotides agree with TRBD2. Germline lookup yields CDR1 DFQATT and CDR2 SNEGSKA (reference sequence). With 6 bases clipped from V and 7 bases from J, the junction kept 11 bases outside the gene matches. This CDR3 has 14 residues. The CDR3 coding sequence is TGCAGTGCCAGATCCCCAATAGCGGGGAATGAGCAGTTCTTC. It codes for CSARSPIAGNEQFF.